This T cell receptor beta chain was sequenced for a study of persistence of HIV-infected CD4 T cells. Whole-study context: Donors were ART-treated; their CMV- and Gag-responding CD4+ T cells were isolated.

Germline V CDR1 and CDR2: SGHTA, FQGTGA. The CDR3 covers 13 residues. V dropped 8 bases and J dropped 3 bases, with 13 bases sitting between them. Sequencing used immunoSEQ version 4 in survey mode. Template was genomic DNA at 8 to 10 ng/uL, with up to 1 ug used per sample. Only in-frame clones appear in the TCRdb table, and some are missing; sequencing was by immunoSEQ multiplex PCR. Here the sample spans about 36,000 clones, over 65% being singletons. The stimulus was an HIV-1 Gag 15-mer peptide pool, 0.85 to 1 ug/peptide/mL. Memory cells lacking CD40L and CD69 with high CD45RO were sorted. Adults with HIV-1 started suppressive ART while chronically infected. Of note for this clone: Its specificity is not known.

The origin of this receptor is an adult with HIV. The donor label of this sample is uncertain. The gene calls are TRBV7-3 and TRBJ2-5, with D perhaps matching TRBD1 (6 bases). Material: cultured CD4+ T cells from PBMCs, obtained from a patient who received antiretroviral therapy. CDR3 bases: TGTGCCAGCTGTGAGAACAGGGAAGAGACCCAGTACTTC. This codes for CASCENREETQYF.